The sequence of this T cell receptor beta chain was determined in a study of beta chain features in type 1 diabetes. General observations from the study: Across all four CD4+ subsets, people with type 1 diabetes showed modestly shorter TCRB CDR3s. Naive, central memory and Treg TCRB repertoires seemed to resemble each other more closely in patients than they did in healthy donors.

CDR1 ENHRY and CDR2 SYGVKD come from the germline V gene. The CDR3 has 14 amino acids. V lost 10 bases, J lost 1 base, and 4 bases stayed unmatched. The whole isolated RNA underwent reverse transcription, so sequencing captured expressed TCRB transcripts. Approximately 4 million reads on average were seen across naive, central memory and regulatory T cell samples. Here immunoSEQ multiplex PCR was the method, and the copy in TCRdb shows in-frame clones only, minus some. Among 300,000 to 400,000 clones listed, roughly 8.8% were seen once. In this sample, this clone turned up a few times. Its cognate antigen is unknown.

The sample was central memory CD4+ T cells from blood. The sequence was obtained from a young man with type 1 diabetes. The rearrangement joins TRBV10-3 to TRBJ1-5; 10 bases map to TRBD1. This chain's CDR3 is CATWGQGSNQPQHF. CDR3 sequence (DNA): TGTGCCACGTGGGGACAGGGGAGCAATCAGCCCCAGCATTTT.